Presented here are 30 T cell receptor beta chains from one specimen sequenced in a study of cytomegalovirus exposure and HLA in healthy donors. Researchers ran the PCR with 60 Vbeta and 13 Jbeta primers. Repertoires were generated with immunoSEQ multiplex PCR, while TCRdb's copy carries only in-frame clones and drops some. The sample yields 100,000 to 150,000 clones, roughly 79% seen once. The sequenced sample consisted of PBMCs. The receptors stem from a male donor in good health and CMV-seronegative.

V gene TRBV19 combines with J gene TRBJ2-6; TRBD1 matches 9 bases. This CDR3 spans 15 amino acids. The germline gives CDR1 LNHDA, CDR2 SQIVND (reference sequence). With 10 bases clipped from V and 0 bases from J, the junction kept 4 bases outside the gene matches. In nucleotides, the CDR3 is TGTGCCATCGGGACAGGGCTCTCTGGGGCCAACGTCCTGACTTTC. It encodes CAIGTGLSGANVLTF.

The chain recombines TRBV7-9 with TRBJ2-7; tentative D call: TRBD1 (5 bases). Germline CDR1 SEHNR, CDR2 FQNEAQ (reference sequence). There are 12 residues in the CDR3. The V end was cut by 5 bases, the J end by 5 bases, with 10 bases between. The CDR3 DNA is TGTGCCAGCAGCCACACAGGAGACGAGCAGTACTTC. It encodes CASSHTGDEQYF. The full variable domain, rest sourced from reference TRBV7-9 and TRBJ2-7, is DTGVSQNPRHKITKRGQNVTFRCDPISEHNRLYWYRQTLGQGPEFLTYFQNEAQLEKSRLLSDRFSAERPKGSFSTLEIQRTEQGDSAMYLCASSHTGDEQYFGPGTRLTVT.

This clone turned up a few times. This sequence joins TRBV14 and TRBJ1-1; D possibly corresponds to TRBD1 (6 bases). The CDR3 totals 13 residues. Trimming took 6 bases from V and 0 from J, leaving 8 bases between them. Germline V gene lookup returns CDR1 SGHDN and CDR2 FVKESK. In DNA form, the CDR3 reads TGTGCCAGCAGGCCAGGGGTGAACACTGAAGCTTTCTTT. Translated, it gives CASRPGVNTEAFF. Drawing the rest from reference TRBV14 and TRBJ1-1, the complete variable domain is EAGVTQFPSHSVIEKGQTVTLRCDPISGHDNLYWYRRVMGKEIKFLLHFVKESKQDESGMPNNRFLAERTGGTYSTLKVQPAELEDSGVYFCASRPGVNTEAFFGQGTRLTVV.

The rearrangement joins TRBV12-5 to TRBJ2-3, with D perhaps matching TRBD2 (5 bases). Trimming took 2 bases from V and 4 from J, leaving 13 bases between them. The CDR3 has 15 amino acids. Germline CDR1 is LGHNT and CDR2 is FRNRAP. DNA for the CDR3: TGTGCTAGTGGTTTGACATGGACTCGCGCAGATACGCAGTATTTT. Protein sequence: CASGLTWTRADTQYF. Variable domain in full (rest from reference TRBV12-5 and TRBJ2-3): DARVTQTPRHKVTEMGQEVTMRCQPILGHNTVFWYRQTMMQGLELLAYFRNRAPLDDSGMPKDRFSAEMPDATLATLKIQPSEPRDSAVYFCASGLTWTRADTQYFGPGTRLTVL.

The chain carries TRBV10-3 and TRBJ2-7; weak D call: TRBD1 (5 bases). Germline CDR1 is ENHRY and CDR2 is SYGVKD. The CDR3 totals 15 residues. V lost 2 bases and J lost 5, with 16 bases in between. The CDR3 protein is CAISELVGQGHEQYF. The CDR3 coding sequence is TGTGCCATCAGTGAGCTCGTAGGGCAGGGCCACGAGCAGTACTTC.

The chain joins TRBV4-1 to TRBJ1-1, with 9 bases fitting TRBD1. Germline V gene data show CDR1 as MGHRA and CDR2 as YSYEKL. Trimming at V came to 3 bases and at J to 3 bases, leaving 5 bases not matched to a gene. The CDR3 has 15 amino acids. The CDR3 nucleotides are TGCGCCAGCAGCCAGGCAACAGGGGGCTACACTGAAGCTTTCTTT. Protein product: CASSQATGGYTEAFF.

This chain uses TRBV6-5 with TRBJ2-5; 10 bases fit TRBD1. Germline-derived CDR1 and CDR2 are MNHEY and SVGAGI. The J segment lost 4 bases and the V segment lost 6 bases, leaving 2 bases of the junction unmatched. The CDR3 is 13 amino acids. The CDR3, as DNA: TGTGCCAGCAGGTGGACAGGGGGAGAGACCCAGTACTTC. Amino acids: CASRWTGGETQYF.

The V gene is TRBV5-4, the J gene TRBJ2-7; 12 bases fit TRBD1. Germline CDR1 is SGHNT and CDR2 is YYREEE (reference sequence). The CDR3 runs to 16 residues. Trimming took 4 bases from V and 6 from J; bases not matched to a gene: 11. The CDR3, as DNA: TGTGCCAGCAGCCGGGCCGCCGGGACAGGGGGCGGCGAGCAGTACTTC. Amino acids: CASSRAAGTGGGEQYF.

The chain recombines TRBV5-8 with TRBJ1-1, with D perhaps TRBD1 (6 bases). Trimming took off 1 base at V and 4 bases at J, with 23 bases between the two ends. CDR1 is SGHTS and CDR2 is YDEGEE in the germline V gene. The CDR3 extends over 18 amino acids. In nucleotides, the CDR3 is TGTGCCAGCAGCTTGAGGGGGGGGCGCCAGGTTGGGAGCACTGAAGCTTTCTTT. Translated: CASSLRGGRQVGSTEAFF.

The J gene is TRBJ1-3, the V gene TRBV11-2; no reliable D call. V was pared by 5 bases and J by 7 bases, with 9 bases between. This CDR3 contains 12 residues. CDR1 and CDR2 from the germline V gene are SGHAT and FQNNGV. CDR3 in DNA: TGTGCCAGCAGCCCTGGCGGGAACACCATATATTTT. Protein product: CASSPGGNTIYF.

The genes are TRBV6-5 and TRBJ2-7; a weak D match, TRBD2 (6 bases). Germline CDR1 and CDR2: MNHEY and SVGAGI. This CDR3 spans 15 amino acids. Trimming left V 5 bases short and J 7 bases short, with 21 bases between. DNA for the CDR3: TGTGCCAGCAGTGCGGGGCCGGGACGCCAGCCAGAGCAGTACTTC. Translating it yields CASSAGPGRQPEQYF.

This clone was observed a few times. This chain links TRBV5-1 with TRBJ1-1; the D gene is possibly TRBD1 (5 bases). The CDR3 length is 15 residues. Germline V gene data show CDR1 as SGHRS and CDR2 as YFSETQ. The germline V and J ends were trimmed by 0 bases and 1 base, with 10 bases remaining between them. CDR3 sequence: CASSLGSTGNTEAFF. CDR3 sequence (DNA): TGCGCCAGCAGCTTGGGATCAACAGGGAACACTGAAGCTTTCTTT.

This chain links TRBV12-5 with TRBJ2-5; maybe TRBD2 (6 bases). The CDR3 spans 15 residues. Germline CDR1 is LGHNT and CDR2 is FRNRAP. Trimming removed 1 base from V and 0 bases from J, with 9 bases in between. CDR3 sequence: CASGLGAGHQETQYF. For the CDR3, the DNA is TGTGCTAGTGGTTTGGGTGCGGGACACCAAGAGACCCAGTACTTC.

The chain employs TRBV7-8 and TRBJ1-1; 8 bases line up with TRBD1. The CDR3 length is 13 residues. V was pared by 5 bases and J by 5 bases, with 4 bases of the junction left unmatched. CDR1 is SGHVS, CDR2 FQNEAQ, per germline. The CDR3 DNA reads as TGTGCCAGCAGCCTGACAGGGGAAACTGAAGCTTTCTTT. Its translation: CASSLTGETEAFF.

This clone was found once. V usage is TRBV9 and J usage is TRBJ2-5; maybe TRBD2 (5 bases). The CDR3 contains 16 residues. V was pared by 5 bases and J by 5 bases, with 22 bases between. Germline assignment: CDR1 SGDLS and CDR2 YYNGEE. The DNA for the CDR3 is TGTGCCAGCAGTCTTTCGGGGTACGGTGGCCGGGAGACCCAGTACTTC. Protein: CASSLSGYGGRETQYF.

V and J are TRBV6-1 and TRBJ1-3, with D possibly being TRBD1 (5 bases). The CDR3 extends over 12 amino acids. The germline V gene encodes CDR1 MNHNS and CDR2 SASEGT. V dropped 3 bases and J dropped 11 bases, with 11 bases sitting between them. This chain's CDR3 is CASSEPGYPIYF. In nucleotides, the CDR3 is TGTGCCAGCAGTGAGCCAGGGTACCCCATATATTTT.

This CDR3 reads CATTRQARTGELFF. CDR3 in DNA: TGTGCCACCACACGACAGGCGCGCACCGGGGAGCTGTTTTTT. This sequence joins TRBV6-5 and TRBJ2-2, with a possible D match to TRBD1 (6 bases). The CDR3 spans 14 residues. Trimming shortened V by 10 bases and J by 4 bases, and 16 bases separated the two germline ends. The V gene's germline CDR1 is MNHEY and CDR2 SVGAGI.

This clone was detected once. The chain has TRBV6-5 and TRBJ2-1; 9 bases map to TRBD1. Germline values: CDR1 MNHEY, CDR2 SVGAGI. V lost 5 bases, J lost 6 bases, and 8 bases stayed unmatched. The CDR3 contains 15 residues. CDR3 amino acids: CASSTGTGHVNEQFF. The CDR3 DNA is TGTGCCAGCAGTACCGGGACAGGGCACGTCAATGAGCAGTTCTTC.

The genes are TRBV7-2 and TRBJ2-5; 9 nucleotides match TRBD2. The V and J ends lost 3 bases and 2 bases, in that order; junction bases with no gene match: 7. CDR1 is SGHTA and CDR2 is FQGNSA in the germline V gene. This CDR3 is 16 amino acids long. In DNA form, the CDR3 reads TGTGCCAGCAGCTTTAATGAGCGGGGGGCTCAAGAGACCCAGTACTTC. Residues: CASSFNERGAQETQYF.

This chain connects TRBV7-2 to TRBJ2-5, with 8 bases identical to TRBD2. V lost 2 bases and J lost 1; bases outside the gene matches: 15. The CDR3 runs to 19 residues. Germline V CDR1 and CDR2: SGHTA, FQGNSA. Written as DNA, the CDR3 is TGTGCCAGCAGCTTATGGGCTGCGGGAACTAGCGGCTTCCAAGAGACCCAGTACTTC. It yields the protein CASSLWAAGTSGFQETQYF.

The chain couples TRBV4-1 to TRBJ1-6; TRBD1 might be the D (6 bases). Trimming cost V 1 base and J 12 bases, with 19 bases left between them. This CDR3 region has 16 residues. Germline values: CDR1 MGHRA, CDR2 YSYEKL. The CDR3 coding sequence is TGCGCCAGCAGCCAAGTACGTCGCGCGGGGGCCGGACCCCTCCACTTT. Translated: CASSQVRRAGAGPLHF.

V gene TRBV30 combines with J gene TRBJ1-4, with a possible D match to TRBD1 (6 bases). This CDR3 has 12 amino acids. Trimming removed 0 bases from V and 8 bases from J, with 7 bases in between. Germline V gene sequence: CDR1 GTSNPN, CDR2 SVGIG (reference sequence). CDR3 coding DNA: TGTGCCTGGAGTGTACAGGGAGAAAAACTGTTTTTT. Protein: CAWSVQGEKLFF.

This clone was counted once. The V and J genes are TRBV5-5 and TRBJ2-7, with a tentative D call TRBD1 (5 bases). In germline, CDR1 is SGHKS, CDR2 YYEKEE (reference sequence). V lost 0 bases, J lost 1 base, and 17 bases lay in between. The CDR3 covers 17 residues. CDR3 sequence: CASSLEEQGVKSYEQYF. The CDR3 coding sequence is TGTGCCAGCAGCTTGGAGGAGCAGGGTGTGAAATCCTACGAGCAGTACTTC.

This chain uses TRBV11-2 with TRBJ2-2, with 9 bases matching TRBD2. The CDR3 has 15 amino acids. V lost 1 base and J lost 7; bases outside the gene matches: 4. In germline, CDR1 is SGHAT, CDR2 FQNNGV. Here the CDR3 DNA reads TGTGCCAGCAGCTTAGTCCAGCGGGGGGTCGGGGAGCTGTTTTTT. As protein: CASSLVQRGVGELFF.

The chain employs TRBV12-5 and TRBJ1-4, with TRBD1 identical over 8 bases. Per the germline V gene, CDR1 is LGHNT and CDR2 is FRNRAP. Losses at the gene ends were 2 bases for V and 8 bases for J; bases not matched to a gene: 7. The CDR3 is made up of 15 amino acids. CDR3 DNA sequence: TGTGCTAGTGGTTTGTCAGGGACAGGCAGCGAAAAACTGTTTTTT. Its protein is CASGLSGTGSEKLFF.

DNA of the CDR3: TGTGCCACCAGCAGGGACAGGGGAGGGACCTACGAGCAGTACTTC. Protein product: CATSRDRGGTYEQYF. The V and J genes are TRBV15 and TRBJ2-7, with TRBD1 matching over 9 bases. CDR3 size: 15 residues. Germline CDR1 is LNHNV and CDR2 is YYDKDF (reference sequence). J lost 2 bases, V lost 3 bases, and 5 bases had no gene match.

The rearrangement links TRBV19 to TRBJ1-1, with unresolved D. V lost 0 bases and J lost 9, with 8 bases in between. This CDR3 comprises 12 residues. Germline V gene lookup returns CDR1 LNHDA and CDR2 SQIVND (reference sequence). The CDR3, as DNA: TGTGCCAGTAGTATAGATCGCGGTAAAGCTTTCTTT. This sequence encodes CASSIDRGKAFF.

This clone was found a few times. The chain recombines TRBV15 with TRBJ2-1, with D perhaps matching TRBD2 (5 bases). From germline, CDR1 is LNHNV and CDR2 YYDKDF (reference sequence). Trimming removed 0 bases from V and 3 bases from J, with 9 bases in between. CDR3 length equals 15 residues. The CDR3 sequence is CATSRDNSGYNEQFF. Here the CDR3 DNA reads TGTGCCACCAGCAGAGATAACAGCGGCTACAATGAGCAGTTCTTC.

This sequence joins TRBV6-4 and TRBJ2-3, with TRBD2 identical over 12 bases. This CDR3 contains 16 residues. V shed 5 bases and J 4 bases; nucleotides not matched to a gene: 7. Germline V CDR1 and CDR2: MRHNA, SNTAGT. The CDR3 coding sequence is TGTGCCAGCAGTCCTCTAGCGGGGGGGCCTCCAGATACGCAGTATTTT. Its protein product is CASSPLAGGPPDTQYF.

The gene calls are TRBV7-2 and TRBJ1-5, with 10 bases fitting TRBD1. Germline V gene data show CDR1 as SGHTA and CDR2 as FQGNSA. The CDR3 runs to 13 residues. After removal of 5 bases from V and 11 bases from J, the junction contained 6 bases not matched to a gene. The CDR3, as DNA: TGTGCCAGCAGCGAGGGACAGGGGTTGGCCCAGCATTTT. Amino acid sequence: CASSEGQGLAQHF.